Below, 19 T cell receptor beta chains from the same sample are listed, as sequenced in a study of blood T cell repertoires in COVID-19. Libraries were prepared by immunoSEQ multiplex PCR; TCRdb keeps only in-frame clonotypes and omits some of them. The table has about 160,000 clones, about 84% seen once. Specimen: PBMCs or T cells enriched from blood (not recorded which). The receptor set was obtained from a middle-aged man who had recovered from COVID-19.

The chain is built from TRBV9 and TRBJ1-4; 10 bases are shared with TRBD1. The germline CDR1 and CDR2 sequences are SGDLS and YYNGEE. Trimming took 4 bases from V and 5 from J; bases not matched to a gene: 8. The CDR3 consists of 16 residues. The CDR3 sequence is CASSRDRGLPNEKLFF. CDR3 bases: TGTGCCAGCAGCCGGGACAGGGGCCTCCCAAATGAAAAACTGTTTTTT.

V is TRBV19 and J is TRBJ1-3; D is unresolved. V was clipped by 8 bases and J by 0 bases, with 14 bases between them. The CDR3 length is 15 residues. Germline-derived CDR1 and CDR2 are LNHDA and SQIVND (reference sequence). DNA for the CDR3: TGTGCCAGTGTAAGGGAGGCTTACTCTGGAAACACCATATATTTT. It codes for CASVREAYSGNTIYF.

This rearrangement joins TRBV7-9 to TRBJ2-2; 8 positions match TRBD1. V shed 8 bases, J shed 2 bases, and the junction held 13 bases outside the gene matches. The CDR3 contains 17 residues. The germline gives CDR1 SEHNR, CDR2 FQNEAQ (reference sequence). The CDR3 DNA is TGTGCCAGCGCCGGGACCCGGGACAGGCTCAACACCGGGGAGCTGTTTTTT. Residues: CASAGTRDRLNTGELFF.

DNA of the CDR3: TGCGCCAGCAGCTCGGGTGGGACAATGAACACCGGGGAGCTGTTTTTT. Residues: CASSSGGTMNTGELFF. This chain connects TRBV5-1 to TRBJ2-2; weak D call: TRBD1 (6 bases). Germline CDR1 reads SGHRS; CDR2 reads YFSETQ. The CDR3 has 16 residues. The V end lost 3 bases, the J end lost 1 base, and 13 bases lay between the germline ends.

The V and J genes are TRBV10-2 and TRBJ1-2; D is undetermined. The V end lost 2 bases, the J end lost 7 bases, and 5 bases lay between the germline ends. The CDR3 has 11 residues. The germline V gene has CDR1 WSHSY and CDR2 SAAADI. This CDR3 reads CASSEPGGYTF. CDR3 DNA: TGCGCCAGCAGTGAGCCGGGTGGCTACACCTTC.

The chain recombines TRBV5-1 with TRBJ1-1; TRBD1 is a possible D gene (5 bases). Germline V gives CDR1 SGHRS, CDR2 YFSETQ. V lost 0 bases to trimming and J lost 1 base, with 10 bases between them. This CDR3 spans 15 amino acids. The CDR3 DNA reads TGCGCCAGCAGCTTGGCCGCCGACAGGAACACTGAAGCTTTCTTT. Protein: CASSLAADRNTEAFF.

This sequence joins TRBV6-1 and TRBJ1-6, with a possible D match to TRBD1 (5 bases). The germline V gene has CDR1 MNHNS and CDR2 SASEGT. The V end was cut by 2 bases, the J end by 7 bases, with 9 bases between. The CDR3 loop spans 14 amino acids. Written as DNA, the CDR3 is TGTGCCAGCAGTGAAATAAGGGGAAATTCACCCCTCCACTTT. It yields the protein CASSEIRGNSPLHF.

The chain is built from TRBV6-5 and TRBJ2-5; D is possibly TRBD2 (6 bases). CDR3 length: 15 residues. The V end lost 6 bases, the J end lost 2 bases, and 16 bases lay between the germline ends. Germline-derived CDR1 and CDR2 are MNHEY and SVGAGI. The CDR3 sequence is CASSTNSGRQETQYF. The CDR3 DNA follows: TGTGCCAGCAGCACGAACAGCGGGCGGCAAGAGACCCAGTACTTC.

The chain employs TRBV4-1 and TRBJ1-3; the D gene is possibly TRBD1 (6 bases). Trimming stripped 0 bases from V and 0 bases from J, with 12 bases between. The CDR3 runs 17 residues. Germline V lookup: CDR1 MGHRA, CDR2 YSYEKL. The CDR3: CASSQEMGTFSGNTIYF. DNA of the CDR3: TGCGCCAGCAGCCAAGAGATGGGGACATTCTCTGGAAACACCATATATTTT.

The CDR3 nucleotides read TGTGCCAGCACCTCATCCCCGGGGAGGGGCCGTGTCTATGGCTACACCTTC. Its translation is CASTSSPGRGRVYGYTF. V is TRBV11-2 and J is TRBJ1-2, with a weak D call TRBD1 (5 bases). The CDR3 spans 17 residues. Germline assignment: CDR1 SGHAT and CDR2 FQNNGV. With 7 bases removed from V and 4 bases from J, the gap between germline ends came to 25 bases. The whole variable domain, remainder taken from reference TRBV11-2 and TRBJ1-2, is EAGVAQSPRYKIIEKRQSVAFWCNPISGHATLYWYQQILGQGPKLLIQFQNNGVVDDSQLPKDRFSAERLKGVDSTLKIQPAKLEDSAVYLCASTSSPGRGRVYGYTFGSGTRLTVV.

This sequence joins TRBV2 and TRBJ1-3; 7 positions match TRBD1. Trimming took 6 bases from V and 6 from J; bases not matched to a gene: 14. Germline V gene data show CDR1 as SNHLY and CDR2 as FYNNEI. The CDR3 spans 16 residues. CDR3 region: CASRGRGQVPLNTIYF. CDR3 DNA sequence: TGTGCCAGCAGGGGCCGAGGACAGGTCCCATTAAACACCATATATTTT.

This chain joins TRBV9 and TRBJ2-1; TRBD2 is a possible D gene (5 bases). Trimming took off 7 bases at V and 2 bases at J, with 13 bases between the two ends. This CDR3 has 14 amino acids. Germline V lookup: CDR1 SGDLS, CDR2 YYNGEE. CDR3 coding DNA: TGTGCCAGCTCTCCGGGATTCCCCTACAATGAGCAGTTCTTC. Amino acid sequence: CASSPGFPYNEQFF.

The chain uses TRBV12-3 or TRBV12-4 and TRBJ1-5; D gene uncertain. V shed 5 bases and J shed 1 base, with 6 bases lying between them. The CDR3 sequence is 13 residues long. This CDR3 is CASSPLSNQPQHF. CDR3 nucleotides: TGTGCCAGCAGTCCTCTGAGCAATCAGCCCCAGCATTTT.

This clone has more than one count but fewer than ten. The rearrangement links TRBV19 to TRBJ2-2, with 10 bases that match TRBD1. The germline gives CDR1 LNHDA, CDR2 SQIVND (reference sequence). Unmatched junction bases numbered 13, after V lost 6 bases and J lost 6 bases. CDR3 length: 17 amino acids. The CDR3 nucleotides are TGTGCCAGTAGGCCCGACCGGGGACAGGGGCGAGCCGGGGAGCTGTTTTTT. This sequence encodes CASRPDRGQGRAGELFF.

V and J are TRBV5-6 and TRBJ2-7; a weak D match, TRBD2 (6 bases). The germline gives CDR1 SGHDT, CDR2 YYEEEE. The ends were cut back, 2 bases at V and 1 base at J, with 7 bases in the middle. The CDR3 loop spans 13 amino acids. Here the CDR3 DNA reads TGTGCCAGCAGCTTCGGGGGTTCCTACGAGCAGTACTTC. It specifies CASSFGGSYEQYF.

As DNA, the CDR3 is TGTGCCTGGAGTGGGGGACAGCCCTTCTATGGCTACACCTTC. As protein: CAWSGGQPFYGYTF. The chain couples TRBV30 to TRBJ1-2; 7 bases align to TRBD1. V trimming: 1 base; J trimming: 4 bases; junction bases outside the gene matches: 6. This CDR3 has 14 amino acids. Germline values: CDR1 GTSNPN, CDR2 SVGIG (reference sequence).

This clone was seen just once. This rearrangement joins TRBV24-1 to TRBJ1-2; D possibly corresponds to TRBD1 (5 bases). CDR1 is KGHDR, CDR2 SFDVKD, per germline. V lost 3 bases and J 4 bases, leaving 14 bases between the germline ends. The CDR3 runs to 15 residues. CDR3 coding DNA: TGTGCCACCAGTGATGGGGGGAGTTTGGGCTATGGCTACACCTTC. This codes for CATSDGGSLGYGYTF.

The chain carries TRBV30 and TRBJ1-2; D may be TRBD1 (6 bases). The CDR3 contains 16 residues. Looked up from germline, CDR1 is GTSNPN and CDR2 is SVGIG (reference sequence). V was pared by 0 bases and J by 6 bases, with 20 bases between. The CDR3 DNA reads as TGTGCCTGGAGTGTATCCGGGACACGTCTAACTAATGGCTACACCTTC. As protein: CAWSVSGTRLTNGYTF.

This clone is a singleton in its sample. The V call is TRBV3-1 (or the pseudogene TRBV3-2), the J call TRBJ1-1; tentative D call: TRBD1 (6 bases). Germline loops: CDR1 LGHDT, CDR2 YNNKEL (reference sequence). The CDR3 is 13 residues long. Trimming pared 5 bases from V and 6 bases from J, leaving 13 bases between. This CDR3 is CASSDGQLAEAFF. In nucleotides, the CDR3 is TGTGCCAGCAGCGATGGACAGTTAGCTGAAGCTTTCTTT.